This note documents a single T cell receptor beta chain sequence. Residents of around 24 US areas, aged roughly 18 to 90 years, made up the participants. Participants were placed into cohorts based on the clinical history they reported. V gave up 3 bases and J gave up 7 bases; unmatched junction bases: 4. The V gene's germline CDR1 is SNHLY and CDR2 FYNNEI. The CDR3 is 14 residues long. TCRdb keeps only in-frame clones here, not all; method: immunoSEQ multiplex PCR. This table has over 400,000 clones, approximately 91% appearing once. The sample belongs to a study of blood T cell repertoires in COVID-19. Study background: Samples taken during acute and convalescent COVID-19 were collected in the United States, Italy and Spain.

Sequencing was performed on PBMCs or T cells enriched from blood (not recorded which). V and J are TRBV2 and TRBJ1-5; 9 bases align to TRBD1. The origin of this receptor is a woman aged 55-69 years who had recovered from COVID-19. CDR3 bases: TGTGCCAGCAGTGAGGGGACAGGGTACCAGCCCCAGCATTTT. Protein sequence: CASSEGTGYQPQHF.